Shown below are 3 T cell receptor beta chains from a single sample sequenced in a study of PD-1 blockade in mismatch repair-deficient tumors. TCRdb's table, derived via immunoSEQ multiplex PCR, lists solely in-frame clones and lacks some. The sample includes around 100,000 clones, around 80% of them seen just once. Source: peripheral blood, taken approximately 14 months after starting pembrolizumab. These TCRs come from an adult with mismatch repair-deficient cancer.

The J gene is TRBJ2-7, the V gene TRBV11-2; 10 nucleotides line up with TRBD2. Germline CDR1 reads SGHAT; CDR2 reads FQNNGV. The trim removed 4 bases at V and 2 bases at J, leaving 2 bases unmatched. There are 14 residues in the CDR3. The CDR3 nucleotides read TGTGCCAGCAGCTCAGCGGGAGGGACCTACGAGCAGTACTTC. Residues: CASSSAGGTYEQYF.

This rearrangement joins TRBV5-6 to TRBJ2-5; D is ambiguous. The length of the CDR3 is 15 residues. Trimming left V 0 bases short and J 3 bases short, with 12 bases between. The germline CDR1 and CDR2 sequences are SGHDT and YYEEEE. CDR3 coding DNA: TGTGCCAGCAGCTTGGGGCCGGGTTTCGAAGAGACCCAGTACTTC. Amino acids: CASSLGPGFEETQYF.

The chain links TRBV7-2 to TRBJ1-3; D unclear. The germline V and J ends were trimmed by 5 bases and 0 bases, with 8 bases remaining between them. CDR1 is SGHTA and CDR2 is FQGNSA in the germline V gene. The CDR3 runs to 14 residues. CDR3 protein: CASSPASSGNTIYF. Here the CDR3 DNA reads TGTGCCAGCAGCCCGGCCAGCTCTGGAAACACCATATATTTT.